This entry features one TCR beta chain sequence. Trimming shortened V by 6 bases and J by 2 bases, and 18 bases separated the two germline ends. In germline, CDR1 is SNHLY, CDR2 FYNNEI. The CDR3 runs to 16 residues. After extraction with the RNeasy kit, about 0.5 to 1 ug of the RNA was reverse transcribed using random hexamers. TCRdb redid the calling of the immunoSEQ multiplex PCR reads with MiXCR, one entry per CDR3 protein. The sample includes 120,000 to 150,000 distinct CDR3 sequences, around 96% of them seen just once. The sample is drawn from a study of CD8 T cells in Susac syndrome. Sequencing targeted TCR beta in blood CD8+ and CD4+ T cells. The multiple sclerosis controls were treatment-naive patients with relapsing-remitting disease that was stable or active. TEMRA cells were enriched by FACS, while CD8+ and CD4+ T cells were obtained through a negative isolation that was performed magnetically.

Sequenced sample: CD4+ T cells from PBMCs. The sequence came from a human donor with multiple sclerosis. This chain links TRBV2 with TRBJ2-3; tentatively, D is TRBD1 or TRBD2 (5 bases each). CDR3 sequence reads: CASSRWGRQPTDTQYF. The DNA for the CDR3 is TGTGCCAGCAGCCGGTGGGGACGGCAGCCCACAGATACGCAGTATTTT.